These 20 T cell receptor beta chains originate from one sample sequenced in a study of CD8+ T cells in alopecia areata. Following extraction, RNA underwent reverse transcription to cDNA, which served as the sequencing template. The method was immunoSEQ multiplex PCR; TCRdb's version includes in-frame clones alone and lacks a portion of them. The table lists approximately 120,000 clones, about 50% of them singletons. Sequenced material: NKG2D-low CD8+ T cells sorted from blood. Receptors were obtained from a human donor with alopecia areata.

For the CDR3, the DNA is TGTGCCAGCAGTTTGGCATCCGAGCGGATGATCTCCTACGAGCAGTACTTC. Translated: CASSLASERMISYEQYF. The chain recombines TRBV28 with TRBJ2-7; the D gene is possibly TRBD2 (5 bases). Germline V gene data show CDR1 as MDHEN and CDR2 as SYDVKM. The CDR3 contains 17 residues. V lost 3 bases and J 0 bases, leaving 18 bases between the germline ends.

In its sample, this clone was seen a few times. This chain uses TRBV29-1 with TRBJ1-1, with a weak D call TRBD1 (5 bases). In germline, CDR1 is SQVTM, CDR2 ANQGSEA. Deletions cut 2 bases from V and 4 bases from J, with 20 bases between. The CDR3 is 16 amino acids. The CDR3, as DNA: TGCAGCGTTGAATATGTGGATCAGCGCGGGACCACTGAAGCTTTCTTT. Amino acid sequence: CSVEYVDQRGTTEAFF.

Only a few counts were recorded for this clone. The chain carries TRBV29-1 and TRBJ1-2; D not certain. Trimming took 3 bases from V and 3 from J, leaving 11 bases between them. This CDR3 has 13 amino acids. Germline V lookup: CDR1 SQVTM, CDR2 ANQGSEA. CDR3 DNA: TGCAGCGTTGATGCCGACGGGCACTATGGCTACACCTTC. Translation: CSVDADGHYGYTF.

This chain uses TRBV29-1 with TRBJ2-3, with 7 bases identical to TRBD1. Germline values: CDR1 SQVTM, CDR2 ANQGSEA. The J segment lost 4 bases and the V segment lost 3 bases, leaving 10 bases of the junction unmatched. The CDR3 runs to 15 residues. The CDR3 bases are TGCAGCGTTGAGATGACAGGGTTTTCAGCAGATACGCAGTATTTT. It specifies CSVEMTGFSADTQYF.

The CDR3 DNA sequence: TGCGCCAGCAGCCCCTTTGACTACAATGAGCAGTTCTTC. Its protein product is CASSPFDYNEQFF. The chain combines TRBV5-1 with TRBJ2-1; D ambiguous. CDR1 is SGHRS and CDR2 is YFSETQ in the germline V gene. Deletions cut 4 bases from V and 3 bases from J, with 8 bases between. This CDR3 has 13 residues.

On this clone: Other DNA variants within this sample encode the same CDR3. The chain joins TRBV29-1 to TRBJ1-1; D gene uncertain. Trimming shortened V by 3 bases and J by 1 base, and 6 bases separated the two germline ends. CDR3 length equals 12 residues. Germline-derived CDR1 and CDR2 are SQVTM and ANQGSEA. The CDR3 spells CSVERGNTEAFF. DNA for the CDR3: TGCAGCGTTGAGCGCGGGAACACTGAAGCTTTCTTT.

This chain connects TRBV7-2 to TRBJ2-3, with 10 bases lining up with TRBD1. Per the germline V gene, CDR1 is SGHTA and CDR2 is FQGNSA. The CDR3 is 14 amino acids. The V and J ends lost 4 bases and 4 bases, in that order; junction bases with no gene match: 2. The CDR3 reads CASSSGQGADTQYF. The CDR3 DNA follows: TGTGCCAGCAGCTCCGGACAGGGGGCAGATACGCAGTATTTT.

This rearrangement joins TRBV9 to TRBJ2-3, with TRBD1 matching over 9 bases. This CDR3 has 15 amino acids. V gave up 1 base and J gave up 5 bases; unmatched junction bases: 5. Germline V gene data show CDR1 as SGDLS and CDR2 as YYNGEE. The CDR3 reads CASSVWDRAGDTQYF. The CDR3 bases are TGTGCCAGCAGCGTATGGGACAGGGCCGGAGATACGCAGTATTTT.

This chain connects TRBV5-7 to TRBJ2-2; 12 nucleotides line up with TRBD2. TRBV5-7 is labeled an ORF, and its function is uncertain. The CDR3 is 16 amino acids. V gave up 10 bases and J gave up 7 bases; unmatched junction bases: 14. This CDR3 reads CARSTSGGPADGELFF. DNA of the CDR3: TGTGCCCGGTCGACTAGCGGGGGACCTGCGGACGGGGAGCTGTTTTTT.

Regarding this clone: Other DNA sequences in the sample encode the same CDR3. The rearrangement uses TRBV29-1 and TRBJ2-7; D could derive from TRBD1 or TRBD2 (5 bases each). The V and J ends lost 3 bases and 3 bases respectively, with 9 bases between them. This CDR3 is 12 amino acids long. The germline V gene encodes CDR1 SQVTM and CDR2 ANQGSEA. CDR3 protein: CSVEGESYEQYF. As DNA, the CDR3 is TGCAGCGTTGAGGGGGAAAGCTACGAGCAGTACTTC.

This rearrangement joins TRBV5-4 to TRBJ2-2; the D gene is possibly TRBD2 (5 bases). V lost 1 base and J 4 bases, leaving 8 bases between the germline ends. Per germline, CDR1 SGHNT and CDR2 YYREEE (reference sequence). This CDR3 has 14 residues. The CDR3 coding sequence is TGTGCCAGCAGCTTGAAGGAGGCCACCGGGGAGCTGTTTTTT. This encodes CASSLKEATGELFF.

The sample holds a few counts of this clone. Other DNA sequences of this sample code for an identical CDR3. V usage is TRBV30 and J usage is TRBJ2-5, with D unresolved. The germline gives CDR1 GTSNPN, CDR2 SVGIG (reference sequence). V was clipped by 0 bases and J by 5 bases, with 4 bases between them. The CDR3 consists of 11 residues. The CDR3 coding sequence is TGTGCCTGGAGTGTAGTGGAGACCCAGTACTTC. The encoded protein is CAWSVVETQYF.

The chain carries TRBV29-1 and TRBJ2-7, with 9 bases lining up with TRBD1. The ends lost 4 bases at V and 4 bases at J; junction bases unmatched: 14. CDR3 length: 16 amino acids. CDR1 and CDR2 from the germline V gene are SQVTM and ANQGSEA. CDR3 in amino acids: CSVAYRIGQGTYEQYF. The DNA of the CDR3 is TGCAGCGTTGCTTACCGAATTGGACAGGGGACATACGAGCAGTACTTC.

The chain carries TRBV7-9 and TRBJ2-7, with D possibly being TRBD1 or TRBD2 (5 bases each). This CDR3 has 13 amino acids. Germline-derived CDR1 and CDR2 are SEHNR and FQNEAQ (reference sequence). V was trimmed by 5 bases and J by 3 bases, leaving 11 bases between them. As DNA, the CDR3 is TGTGCCAGCAGCCCGGGACGGAACTACGAGCAGTACTTC. Translation gives CASSPGRNYEQYF.

This chain connects TRBV29-1 to TRBJ2-2, with 14 bases that match TRBD2. Germline lookup yields CDR1 SQVTM and CDR2 ANQGSEA. The CDR3 runs to 18 residues. J lost 4 bases, V lost 5 bases, and 12 bases had no gene match. The CDR3 sequence: CSVISRGTSGRGTGELFF. Written as DNA, the CDR3 is TGCAGCGTTATTAGCCGGGGGACTAGCGGGAGAGGCACCGGGGAGCTGTTTTTT.

CDR3 coding DNA: TGTGCCAGCAGTGCACGGGACTATGGCAAAAACATTCAGTACTTC. Translating gives CASSARDYGKNIQYF. V and J are TRBV2 and TRBJ2-4, with TRBD2 matching over 7 bases. Germline values: CDR1 SNHLY, CDR2 FYNNEI. The ends lost 4 bases at V and 3 bases at J; junction bases unmatched: 6. The CDR3 contains 15 residues.

The chain recombines TRBV14 with TRBJ2-7; D possibly corresponds to TRBD1 (5 bases). Trimming took off 6 bases at V and 3 bases at J, with 12 bases between the two ends. Per germline, CDR1 SGHDN and CDR2 FVKESK. CDR3 length equals 13 residues. The CDR3 DNA follows: TGTGCCAGCAGACCCACAGGAGACTACGAGCAGTACTTC. Translation gives CASRPTGDYEQYF.

The chain carries TRBV30 and TRBJ1-4; D gene ambiguous. CDR1 and CDR2 from the germline V gene are GTSNPN and SVGIG (reference sequence). This CDR3 is 15 amino acids long. The V end lost 0 bases, the J end lost 4 bases, and 12 bases lay between the germline ends. The CDR3 DNA reads as TGTGCCTGGAGTGTATCAGGACTGATTAATGAAAAACTGTTTTTT. It is translated as CAWSVSGLINEKLFF.

The rearrangement uses TRBV9 and TRBJ1-2; D possibly corresponds to TRBD1 (5 bases). The V gene's germline CDR1 is SGDLS and CDR2 YYNGEE. V shed 3 bases and J shed 7 bases, with 10 bases lying between them. The CDR3 covers 12 residues. The CDR3 bases are TGTGCCAGCAGCGCCGGGGCGACTGGCTACACCTTC. It is translated as CASSAGATGYTF.

The rearrangement uses TRBV4-1 and TRBJ2-7; the D gene is possibly TRBD2 (6 bases). The CDR3 consists of 16 residues. Trimming took 0 bases from V and 2 from J, leaving 14 bases between them. Germline CDR1 MGHRA, CDR2 YSYEKL. The CDR3: CASSQDFYGGTYEQYF. DNA for the CDR3: TGCGCCAGCAGCCAAGATTTTTATGGCGGGACCTACGAGCAGTACTTC.